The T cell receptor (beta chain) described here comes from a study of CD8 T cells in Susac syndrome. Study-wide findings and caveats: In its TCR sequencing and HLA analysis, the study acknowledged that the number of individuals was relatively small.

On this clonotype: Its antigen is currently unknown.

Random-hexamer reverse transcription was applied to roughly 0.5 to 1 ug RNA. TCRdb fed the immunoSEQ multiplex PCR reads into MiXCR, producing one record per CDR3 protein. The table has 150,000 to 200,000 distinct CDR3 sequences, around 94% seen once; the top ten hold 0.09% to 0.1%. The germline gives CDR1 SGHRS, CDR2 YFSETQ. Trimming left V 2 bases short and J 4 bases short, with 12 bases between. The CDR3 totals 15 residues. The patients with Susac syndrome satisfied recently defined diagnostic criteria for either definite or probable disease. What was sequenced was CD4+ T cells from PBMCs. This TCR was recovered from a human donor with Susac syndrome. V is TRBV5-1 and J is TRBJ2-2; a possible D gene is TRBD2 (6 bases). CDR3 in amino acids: CASSLGGNLTGELFF. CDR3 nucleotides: TGCGCCAGCAGCTTAGGAGGGAACCTCACCGGGGAGCTGTTTTTT.